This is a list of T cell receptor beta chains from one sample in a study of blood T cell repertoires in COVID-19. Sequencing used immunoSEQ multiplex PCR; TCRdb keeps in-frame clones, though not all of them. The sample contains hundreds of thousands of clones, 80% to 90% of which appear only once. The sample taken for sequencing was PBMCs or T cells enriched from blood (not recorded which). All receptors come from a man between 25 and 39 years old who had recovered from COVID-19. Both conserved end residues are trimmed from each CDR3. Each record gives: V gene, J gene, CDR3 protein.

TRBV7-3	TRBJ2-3	ASREGALDTQY
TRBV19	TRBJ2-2	ASSMLNTGELF
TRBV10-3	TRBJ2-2	AISDVGQGNTGELF
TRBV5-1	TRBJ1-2	ASSSGQGSGYT
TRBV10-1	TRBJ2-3	ASSESRGGRSDTQY
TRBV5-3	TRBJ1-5	ARSLAAQKGGGVGVYSNQPQH
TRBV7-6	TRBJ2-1	ASSRLAGGPGEQF
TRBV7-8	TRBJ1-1	ASSLISEAF
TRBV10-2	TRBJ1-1	ASSARRDTEAF
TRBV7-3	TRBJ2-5	ASSPRGLQGPETQY
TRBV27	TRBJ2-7	ARTGTGSGEQY
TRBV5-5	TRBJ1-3	ASSPWTASGNTIY
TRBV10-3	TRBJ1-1	AISTSSNTEAF
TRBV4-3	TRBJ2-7	ASSQDIAGGGYEQY
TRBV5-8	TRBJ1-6	ASSLASGTGGSPLH
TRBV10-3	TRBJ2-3	AISEPGQGPDTQY
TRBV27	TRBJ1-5	ASSAYDRAGQPQH
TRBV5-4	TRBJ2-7	ASSLVGQASYEQY
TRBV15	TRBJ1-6	ATSRTSSGSPLH
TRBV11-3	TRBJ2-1	ASSALGPGNEQF
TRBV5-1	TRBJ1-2	ASSLGQGFYT
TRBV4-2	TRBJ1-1	ASSIRGWAF
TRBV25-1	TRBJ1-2	ASSGAGYT
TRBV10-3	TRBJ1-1	AISAEGSTEAF
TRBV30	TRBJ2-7	AWSQTATSNEQY
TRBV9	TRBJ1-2	ASSVEPGLPANYGYT
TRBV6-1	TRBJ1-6	ASSAQGFSSPLH
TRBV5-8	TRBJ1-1	ASSPGKAF
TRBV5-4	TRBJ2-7	ASSPSGTGTYEQY
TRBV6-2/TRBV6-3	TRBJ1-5	ASSPSGGISNQPQH
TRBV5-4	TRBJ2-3	ASSQGGTDTQY
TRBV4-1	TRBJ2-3	ASSHRGLADTDTQY
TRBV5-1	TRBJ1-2	ASSRGQALNYGYT
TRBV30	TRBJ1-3	AWSRAGGNTIY
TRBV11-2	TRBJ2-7	ASSSGTVLSYEQY